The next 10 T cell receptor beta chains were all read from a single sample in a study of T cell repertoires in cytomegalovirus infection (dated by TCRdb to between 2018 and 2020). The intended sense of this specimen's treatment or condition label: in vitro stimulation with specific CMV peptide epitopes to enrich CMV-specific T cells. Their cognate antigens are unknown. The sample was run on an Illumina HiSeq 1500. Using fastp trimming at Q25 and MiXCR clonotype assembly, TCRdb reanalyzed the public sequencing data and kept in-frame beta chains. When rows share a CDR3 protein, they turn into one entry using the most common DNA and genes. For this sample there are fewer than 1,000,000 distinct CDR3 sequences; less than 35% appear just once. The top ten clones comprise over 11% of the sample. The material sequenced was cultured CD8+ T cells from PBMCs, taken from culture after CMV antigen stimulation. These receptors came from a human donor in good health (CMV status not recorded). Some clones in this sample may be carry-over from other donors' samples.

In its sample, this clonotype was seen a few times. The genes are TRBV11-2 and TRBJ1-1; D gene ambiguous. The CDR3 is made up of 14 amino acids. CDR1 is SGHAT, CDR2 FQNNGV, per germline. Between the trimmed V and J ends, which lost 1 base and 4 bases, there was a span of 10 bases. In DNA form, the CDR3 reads TGTGCCAGCAGCTTAGCTCTGACCGGCACTGAAGCTTTCTTT. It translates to CASSLALTGTEAFF.

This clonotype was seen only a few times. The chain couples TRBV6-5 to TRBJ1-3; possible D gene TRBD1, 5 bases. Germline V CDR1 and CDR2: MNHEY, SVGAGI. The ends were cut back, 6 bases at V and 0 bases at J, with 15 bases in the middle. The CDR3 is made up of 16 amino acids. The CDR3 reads CASRGQRRASGNTIYF. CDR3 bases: TGTGCCAGCAGAGGCCAACGCAGGGCCTCTGGAAACACCATATATTTT.

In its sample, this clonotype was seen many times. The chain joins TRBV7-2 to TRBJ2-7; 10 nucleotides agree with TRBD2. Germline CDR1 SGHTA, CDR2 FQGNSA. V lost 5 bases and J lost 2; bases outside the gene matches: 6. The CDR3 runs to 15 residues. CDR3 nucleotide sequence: TGTGCCAGCAGCCCCGGGCTAGCGGGGGCCTACGAGCAGTACTTC. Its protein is CASSPGLAGAYEQYF.

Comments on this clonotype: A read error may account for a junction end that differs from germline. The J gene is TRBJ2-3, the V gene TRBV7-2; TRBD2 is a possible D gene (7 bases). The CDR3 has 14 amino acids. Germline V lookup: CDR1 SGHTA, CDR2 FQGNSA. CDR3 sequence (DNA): TGTGCCTGCAGCTTAGTGGGAGGGGGGGATACGCAATATTTT. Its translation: CACSLVGGGDTQYF.

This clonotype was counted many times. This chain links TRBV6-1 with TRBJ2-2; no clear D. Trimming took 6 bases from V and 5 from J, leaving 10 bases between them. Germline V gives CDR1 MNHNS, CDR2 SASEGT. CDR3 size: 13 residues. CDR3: CASREWETGELFF. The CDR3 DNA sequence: TGTGCCAGCAGGGAATGGGAAACCGGGGAGCTGTTTTTT.

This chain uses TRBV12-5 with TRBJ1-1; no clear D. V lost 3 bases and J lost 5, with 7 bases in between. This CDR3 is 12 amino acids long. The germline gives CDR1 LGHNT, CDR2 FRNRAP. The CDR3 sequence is CASGFVGTEAFF. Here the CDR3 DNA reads TGTGCTAGTGGTTTTGTTGGGACTGAAGCTTTCTTT.

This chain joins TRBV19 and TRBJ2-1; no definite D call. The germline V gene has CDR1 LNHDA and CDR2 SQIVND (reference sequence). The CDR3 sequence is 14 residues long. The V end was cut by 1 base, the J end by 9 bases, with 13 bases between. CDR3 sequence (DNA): TGTGCCAGTAGTATAGGGGGATACAATGCTGAGCAGTTCTTC. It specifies CASSIGGYNAEQFF.

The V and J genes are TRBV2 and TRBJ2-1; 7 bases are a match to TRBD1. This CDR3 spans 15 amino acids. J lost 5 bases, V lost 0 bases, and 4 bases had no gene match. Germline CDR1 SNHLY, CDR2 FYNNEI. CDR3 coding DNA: TGTGCCAGCAGTGAAGCGAGACAGGGTAACAATGAGCAGTTCTTC. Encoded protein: CASSEARQGNNEQFF.

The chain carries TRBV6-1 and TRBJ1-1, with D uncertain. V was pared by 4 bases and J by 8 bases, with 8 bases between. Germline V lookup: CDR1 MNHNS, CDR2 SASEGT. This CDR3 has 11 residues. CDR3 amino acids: CASSGTSEAFF. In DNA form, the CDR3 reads TGTGCCAGCAGTGGGACCTCGGAAGCTTTCTTT.

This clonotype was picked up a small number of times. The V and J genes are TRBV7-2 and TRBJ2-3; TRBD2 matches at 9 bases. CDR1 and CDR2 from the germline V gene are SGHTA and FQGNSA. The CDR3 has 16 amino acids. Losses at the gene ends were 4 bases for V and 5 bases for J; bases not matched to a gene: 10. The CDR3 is CASSSLGGGARDTQYF. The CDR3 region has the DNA TGTGCCAGCAGCTCACTCGGCGGGGGGGCCAGAGATACGCAGTATTTT.